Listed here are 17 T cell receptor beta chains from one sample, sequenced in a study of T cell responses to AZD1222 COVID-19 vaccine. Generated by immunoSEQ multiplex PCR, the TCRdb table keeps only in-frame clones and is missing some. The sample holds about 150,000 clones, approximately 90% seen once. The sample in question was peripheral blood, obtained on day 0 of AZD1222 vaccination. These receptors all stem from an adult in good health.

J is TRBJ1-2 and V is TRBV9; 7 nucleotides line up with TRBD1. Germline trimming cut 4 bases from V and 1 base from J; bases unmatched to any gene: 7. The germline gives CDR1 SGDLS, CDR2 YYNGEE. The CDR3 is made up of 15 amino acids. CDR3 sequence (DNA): TGTGCCAGCAGCCCCTCGGACAGGATTAACTATGGCTACACCTTC. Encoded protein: CASSPSDRINYGYTF.

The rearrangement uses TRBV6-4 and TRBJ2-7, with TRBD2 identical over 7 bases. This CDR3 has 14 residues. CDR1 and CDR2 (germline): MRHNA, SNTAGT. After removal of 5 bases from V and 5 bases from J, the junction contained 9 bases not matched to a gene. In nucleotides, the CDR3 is TGTGCCAGCAGTAAGGGAGGGCAGTTCGACGAGCAGTACTTC. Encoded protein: CASSKGGQFDEQYF.

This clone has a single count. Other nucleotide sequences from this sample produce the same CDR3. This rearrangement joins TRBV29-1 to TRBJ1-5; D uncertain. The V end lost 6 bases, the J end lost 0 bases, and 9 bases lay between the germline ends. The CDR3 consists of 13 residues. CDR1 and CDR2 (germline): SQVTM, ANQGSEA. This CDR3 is CSVRRDSNQPQHF. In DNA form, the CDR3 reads TGCAGCGTAAGGCGGGATAGCAATCAGCCCCAGCATTTT. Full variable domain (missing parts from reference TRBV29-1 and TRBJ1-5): SAVISQKPSRDICQRGTSLTIQCQVDSQVTMMFWYRQQPGQSLTLIATANQGSEATYESGFVIDKFPISRPNLTFSTLTVSNMSPEDSSIYLCSVRRDSNQPQHFGDGTRLSIL.

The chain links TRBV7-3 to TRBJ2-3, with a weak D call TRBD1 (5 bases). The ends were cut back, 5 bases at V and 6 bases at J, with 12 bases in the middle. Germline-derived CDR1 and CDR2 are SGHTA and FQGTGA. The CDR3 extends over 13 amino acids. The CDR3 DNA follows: TGTGCCAGCAGCGACGCCTGGGGCGATACGCAGTATTTT. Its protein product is CASSDAWGDTQYF. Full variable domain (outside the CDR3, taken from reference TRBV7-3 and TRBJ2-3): GAGVSQTPSNKVTEKGKYVELRCDPISGHTALYWYRQSLGQGPEFLIYFQGTGAADDSGLPNDRFFAVRPEGSVSTLKIQRTERGDSAVYLCASSDAWGDTQYFGPGTRLTVL.

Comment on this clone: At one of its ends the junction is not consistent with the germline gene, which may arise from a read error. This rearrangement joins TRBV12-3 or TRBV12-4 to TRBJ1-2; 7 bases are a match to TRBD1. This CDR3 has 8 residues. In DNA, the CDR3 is TGTGCCAGCAGGGGACAGAACTTC. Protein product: CASRGQNF.

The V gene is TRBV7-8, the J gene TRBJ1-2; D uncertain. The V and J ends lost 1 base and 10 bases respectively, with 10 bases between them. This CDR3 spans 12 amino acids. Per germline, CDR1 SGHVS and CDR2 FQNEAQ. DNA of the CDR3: TGTGCCAGCAGCTTAGATGGGGAGGTCTACACCTTC. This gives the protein CASSLDGEVYTF.

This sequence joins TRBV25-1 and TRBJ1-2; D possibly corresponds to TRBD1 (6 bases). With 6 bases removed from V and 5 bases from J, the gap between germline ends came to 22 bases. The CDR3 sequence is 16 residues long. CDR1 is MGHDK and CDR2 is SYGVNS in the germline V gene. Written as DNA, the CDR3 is TGTGCCAGCAGCCGTTTCGAGGGGGGTTCTCTATATGGCTACACCTTC. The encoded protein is CASSRFEGGSLYGYTF.

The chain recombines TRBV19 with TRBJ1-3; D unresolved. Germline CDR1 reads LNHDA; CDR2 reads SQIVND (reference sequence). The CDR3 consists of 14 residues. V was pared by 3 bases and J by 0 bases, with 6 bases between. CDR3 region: CASSIQRSGNTIYF. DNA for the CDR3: TGTGCCAGTAGTATCCAGCGCTCTGGAAACACCATATATTTT. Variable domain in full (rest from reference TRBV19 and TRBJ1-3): DGGITQSPKYLFRKEGQNVTLSCEQNLNHDAMYWYRQDPGQGLRLIYYSQIVNDFQKGDIAEGYSVSREKKESFPLTVTSAQKNPTAFYLCASSIQRSGNTIYFGEGSWLTVV.

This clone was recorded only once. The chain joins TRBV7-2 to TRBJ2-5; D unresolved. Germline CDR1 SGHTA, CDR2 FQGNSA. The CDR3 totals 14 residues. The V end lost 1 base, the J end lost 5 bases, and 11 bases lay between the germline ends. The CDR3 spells CASSLDPAGETQYF. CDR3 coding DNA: TGTGCCAGCAGCTTAGATCCAGCCGGGGAGACCCAGTACTTC.

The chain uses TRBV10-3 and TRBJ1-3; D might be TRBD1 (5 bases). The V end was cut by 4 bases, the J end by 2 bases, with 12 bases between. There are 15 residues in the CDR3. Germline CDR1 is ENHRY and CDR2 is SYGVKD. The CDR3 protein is CAISGTDSPGNTIYF. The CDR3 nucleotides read TGTGCCATCAGTGGAACCGACAGTCCTGGAAACACCATATATTTT.

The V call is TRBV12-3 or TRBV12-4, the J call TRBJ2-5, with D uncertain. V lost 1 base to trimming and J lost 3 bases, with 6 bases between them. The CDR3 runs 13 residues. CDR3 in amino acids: CASSLGQKETQYF. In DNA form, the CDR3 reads TGTGCCAGCAGTTTAGGGCAGAAAGAGACCCAGTACTTC.

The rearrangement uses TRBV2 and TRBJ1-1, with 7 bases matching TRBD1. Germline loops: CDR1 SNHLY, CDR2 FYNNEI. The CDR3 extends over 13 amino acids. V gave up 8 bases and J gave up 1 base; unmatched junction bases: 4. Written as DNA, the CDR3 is TGTGCCAGCGGGGGACAGCAGAACACTGAAGCTTTCTTT. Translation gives CASGGQQNTEAFF. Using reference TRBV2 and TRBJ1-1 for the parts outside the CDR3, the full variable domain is EPEVTQTPSHQVTQMGQEVILRCVPISNHLYFYWYRQILGQKVEFLVSFYNNEISEKSEIFDDQFSVERPDGSNFTLKIRSTKLEDSAMYFCASGGQQNTEAFFGQGTRLTVV.

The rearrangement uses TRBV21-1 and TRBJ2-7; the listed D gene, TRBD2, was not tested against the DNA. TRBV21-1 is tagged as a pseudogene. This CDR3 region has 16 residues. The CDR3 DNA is TGTGCCAGCAGCACAAGAGGCGGGACGTGGGACTACGAGCAGTACTTC. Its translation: CASSTRGGTWDYEQYF.

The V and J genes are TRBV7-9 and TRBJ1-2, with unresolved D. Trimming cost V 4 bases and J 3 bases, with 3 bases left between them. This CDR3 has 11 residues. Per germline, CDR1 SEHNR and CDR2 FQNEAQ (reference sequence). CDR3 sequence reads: CASSSDYGYTF. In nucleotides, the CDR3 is TGTGCCAGCAGCTCAGACTATGGCTACACCTTC.

The CDR3 DNA reads TGTGCCAGCAGCTTTCAGCGGGACGTCGTTATTGAAGCTTTCTTT. It translates to CASSFQRDVVIEAFF. The rearrangement links TRBV7-9 to TRBJ1-1; weak D call: TRBD1 (5 bases). The CDR3 is 15 residues long. Germline V gene lookup returns CDR1 SEHNR and CDR2 FQNEAQ (reference sequence). V lost 3 bases and J 7 bases, leaving 18 bases between the germline ends.

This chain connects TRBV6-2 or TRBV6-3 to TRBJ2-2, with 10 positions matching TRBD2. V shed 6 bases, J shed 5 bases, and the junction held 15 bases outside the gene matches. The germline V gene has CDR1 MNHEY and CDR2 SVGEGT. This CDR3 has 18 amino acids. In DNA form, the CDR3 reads TGTGCCAGCAGCCCCGCGGGGCTAGCGGGGGCGGGGACCGGGGAGCTGTTTTTT. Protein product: CASSPAGLAGAGTGELFF.

This CDR3 is CASSYGGQGTEAFF. Written as DNA, the CDR3 is TGTGCCAGCAGCTATGGGGGACAGGGAACGGAAGCTTTCTTT. The chain recombines TRBV7-2 with TRBJ1-1; 9 positions match TRBD1. V was pared by 4 bases and J by 8 bases, with 8 bases of the junction left unmatched. The CDR3 is 14 amino acids. The V gene's germline CDR1 is SGHTA and CDR2 FQGNSA.